These T cell receptor beta chains were read from a single sample in a study of early T cells in non-severe SARS-CoV-2 infection. MiXCR, run by TCRdb on the 5' RACE reads, gives a single entry per CDR3 protein. Here the sample spans 35,000 to 45,000 distinct CDR3 sequences, approximately 8% being singletons. Sequenced material: whole blood, taken at baseline. The receptors stem from an adult who was a healthcare worker with PCR-confirmed SARS-CoV-2 infection or an uninfected control (not recorded which). CDR3s include the opening cysteine and the closing phenylalanine or tryptophan. A D gene is named only where the DNA matches it firmly. A clone size is listed for some rows: how often the clone was seen (once, few, many), or a class if it is expanded.

v_gene: TRBV12-3/TRBV12-4
d_gene: NA
j_gene: TRBJ2-5
abundance: large
CDR3aa: CASSLGMVAETQYF
CDR3nt: TGTGCCAGCAGTTTAGGGATGGTAGCGGAGACCCAGTACTTC

v_gene: TRBV5-1
d_gene: NA
j_gene: TRBJ2-5
abundance: few
CDR3aa: CASSLGGKETQYF
CDR3nt: TGCGCCAGCAGCTTGGGGGGGAAAGAGACCCAGTACTTC

v_gene: TRBV4-3
d_gene: NA
j_gene: TRBJ2-6
abundance: few
CDR3aa: CASSQGYLTGANVLTF
CDR3nt: TGCGCCAGCAGCCAGGGCTACCTTACTGGGGCCAACGTCCTGACTTTC

v_gene: TRBV10-3
d_gene: NA
j_gene: TRBJ2-3
abundance: NA
CDR3aa: CAISGNGAESSDTQYF
CDR3nt: TGTGCCATCAGTGGCAACGGGGCAGAAAGCTCAGATACGCAGTATTTT

v_gene: TRBV4-3
d_gene: TRBD1
j_gene: TRBJ2-2
abundance: many
CDR3aa: CASSHGDRDTGELFF
CDR3nt: TGCGCCAGCAGCCATGGGGACAGGGACACCGGGGAGCTGTTTTTT

v_gene: TRBV24-1
d_gene: TRBD2
j_gene: TRBJ2-1
abundance: few
CDR3aa: CATSDASSSGGTYNEQFF
CDR3nt: TGTGCCACCAGTGATGCATCATCTAGCGGGGGGACCTACAATGAGCAGTTCTTC

v_gene: TRBV27
d_gene: NA
j_gene: TRBJ2-7
abundance: NA
CDR3aa: CASSFLGQLNSYEQYF
CDR3nt: TGTGCCAGCAGTTTCCTTGGACAGCTGAATTCCTACGAGCAGTACTTC

v_gene: TRBV11-2
d_gene: NA
j_gene: TRBJ2-7
abundance: NA
CDR3aa: CASSGLQGMFYEQYF
CDR3nt: TGTGCCAGCAGCGGCCTACAGGGAATGTTCTACGAGCAGTACTTC

v_gene: TRBV10-2
d_gene: TRBD2
j_gene: TRBJ2-5
abundance: NA
CDR3aa: CASSGGGLAAAGTQYF
CDR3nt: TGCGCCAGCAGTGGAGGGGGACTAGCGGCAGCTGGGACCCAGTACTTC

v_gene: TRBV10-3
d_gene: TRBD2
j_gene: TRBJ2-1
abundance: NA
CDR3aa: CAISETSGAYNEQFF
CDR3nt: TGTGCCATCAGTGAAACTAGCGGGGCCTACAATGAGCAGTTCTTC

v_gene: TRBV6-6
d_gene: TRBD1
j_gene: TRBJ1-4
abundance: NA
CDR3aa: CASTDRGKANEKLFF
CDR3nt: TGTGCCAGCACCGACAGGGGGAAGGCTAATGAAAAACTGTTTTTT

v_gene: TRBV12-3/TRBV12-4
d_gene: NA
j_gene: TRBJ2-2
abundance: few
CDR3aa: CASSEQGNTGELFF
CDR3nt: TGTGCCAGCAGCGAACAGGGAAACACCGGGGAGCTGTTTTTT

v_gene: TRBV19
d_gene: NA
j_gene: TRBJ1-1
abundance: NA
CDR3aa: CASTWGWTEAFF
CDR3nt: TGTGCTAGTACCTGGGGCTGGACTGAAGCTTTCTTT

v_gene: TRBV2
d_gene: NA
j_gene: TRBJ1-6
abundance: NA
CDR3aa: CASIRDYNSPLHF
CDR3nt: TGTGCCAGCATCAGAGACTATAATTCACCCCTCCACTTT

v_gene: TRBV5-5
d_gene: NA
j_gene: TRBJ2-1
abundance: few
CDR3aa: CACSPGDSRNNEQFF
CDR3nt: TGTGCCTGCAGCCCGGGGGACAGCCGTAACAATGAGCAGTTCTTC

v_gene: TRBV27
d_gene: NA
j_gene: TRBJ1-5
abundance: many
CDR3aa: CASSFGPGNQPQHF
CDR3nt: TGTGCCAGCAGTTTTGGCCCCGGGAATCAGCCCCAGCATTTT

v_gene: TRBV6-5
d_gene: NA
j_gene: TRBJ1-3
abundance: NA
CDR3aa: CASRGETGNTIYF
CDR3nt: TGTGCCAGCAGGGGGGAGACTGGAAACACCATATATTTT

v_gene: TRBV6-5
d_gene: TRBD1
j_gene: TRBJ1-1
abundance: NA
CDR3aa: CASKRTGAQNTEAFF
CDR3nt: TGTGCCAGCAAGAGGACAGGGGCACAGAACACTGAAGCTTTCTTT

v_gene: TRBV7-8
d_gene: NA
j_gene: TRBJ2-7
abundance: few
CDR3aa: CASSPSRDAYEQYF
CDR3nt: TGTGCCAGCAGCCCGTCCAGGGATGCCTACGAGCAGTACTTC

v_gene: TRBV5-5
d_gene: TRBD2
j_gene: TRBJ2-1
abundance: few
CDR3aa: CASSWGLAGGENEQFF
CDR3nt: TGTGCCAGCAGCTGGGGACTAGCGGGGGGCGAGAATGAGCAGTTCTTC

v_gene: TRBV27
d_gene: NA
j_gene: TRBJ1-6
abundance: NA
CDR3aa: CASSSLEQGWSSPLHF
CDR3nt: TGTGCCAGCAGTTCGTTGGAACAGGGATGGAGTTCACCCCTCCACTTT

v_gene: TRBV12-3/TRBV12-4
d_gene: NA
j_gene: TRBJ1-1
abundance: many
CDR3aa: CASSFGNLNTEAFF
CDR3nt: TGTGCCAGCAGTTTCGGGAATCTGAACACTGAAGCTTTCTTT

v_gene: TRBV10-2
d_gene: NA
j_gene: TRBJ1-4
abundance: many
CDR3aa: CASSDYRLNGKLFF
CDR3nt: TGCGCCAGCAGTGATTATCGACTGAATGGGAAACTGTTTTTT

v_gene: TRBV29-1
d_gene: NA
j_gene: TRBJ2-2
abundance: many
CDR3aa: CSVDGGNTGELFF
CDR3nt: TGCAGCGTTGATGGCGGAAACACCGGGGAGCTGTTTTTT

v_gene: TRBV20-1
d_gene: NA
j_gene: TRBJ1-4
abundance: NA
CDR3aa: CSARVGTATNEKLFF
CDR3nt: TGCAGTGCTAGAGTAGGGACCGCAACTAATGAAAAACTGTTTTTT

v_gene: TRBV5-6
d_gene: NA
j_gene: TRBJ1-6
abundance: few
CDR3aa: CASSLEQGKSPLHF
CDR3nt: TGTGCCAGCAGCTTGGAACAGGGCAAGTCACCCCTCCACTTT

v_gene: TRBV27
d_gene: NA
j_gene: TRBJ1-5
abundance: NA
CDR3aa: CASSLTSNQPQHF
CDR3nt: TGTGCCAGCAGTTTAACTAGCAATCAGCCCCAGCATTTT

v_gene: TRBV12-3/TRBV12-4
d_gene: NA
j_gene: TRBJ2-5
abundance: many
CDR3aa: CASSLGHLQETQYF
CDR3nt: TGTGCCAGCAGTTTAGGACACCTCCAAGAGACCCAGTACTTC

v_gene: TRBV3-1
d_gene: NA
j_gene: TRBJ2-5
abundance: NA
CDR3aa: CASSQDMWSIDQETQYF
CDR3nt: TGTGCCAGCAGCCAAGATATGTGGAGCATTGACCAAGAGACCCAGTACTTC

v_gene: TRBV20-1
d_gene: TRBD1
j_gene: TRBJ2-7
abundance: few
CDR3aa: CSAGDRVRHEQYF
CDR3nt: TGCAGTGCTGGGGACAGGGTCAGGCACGAGCAGTACTTC

v_gene: TRBV7-6
d_gene: TRBD1
j_gene: TRBJ2-7
abundance: many
CDR3aa: CASSLETGRHYEQYF
CDR3nt: TGTGCCAGCAGCTTAGAGACAGGGAGACACTACGAGCAGTACTTC

v_gene: TRBV28
d_gene: NA
j_gene: TRBJ1-2
abundance: many
CDR3aa: CASSGGAYGYTF
CDR3nt: TGTGCCAGCAGTGGCGGGGCCTATGGCTACACCTTC

v_gene: TRBV5-1
d_gene: NA
j_gene: TRBJ2-7
abundance: NA
CDR3aa: CASSFGQGPNEQYF
CDR3nt: TGCGCCAGCAGCTTCGGGCAGGGTCCCAACGAGCAGTACTTC

v_gene: TRBV20-1
d_gene: NA
j_gene: TRBJ1-1
abundance: few
CDR3aa: CSATPNTEAFF
CDR3nt: TGCAGTGCTACCCCCAATACTGAAGCTTTCTTT

v_gene: TRBV7-6
d_gene: NA
j_gene: TRBJ1-1
abundance: many
CDR3aa: CASSPIRGRNTEAFF
CDR3nt: TGTGCCAGCAGCCCCATCAGGGGACGGAACACTGAAGCTTTCTTT

v_gene: TRBV20-1
d_gene: TRBD2
j_gene: TRBJ2-7
abundance: many
CDR3aa: CSARPPGLAGAEQYF
CDR3nt: TGCAGTGCTAGACCCCCGGGACTAGCGGGGGCCGAGCAGTACTTC

v_gene: TRBV3-1
d_gene: NA
j_gene: TRBJ2-3
abundance: few
CDR3aa: CASSPGHITQYF
CDR3nt: TGTGCCAGCAGCCCGGGACATATTACGCAGTATTTT

v_gene: TRBV5-6
d_gene: NA
j_gene: TRBJ2-7
abundance: few
CDR3aa: CASSLGTGEASYEQYF
CDR3nt: TGTGCCAGCAGCTTGGGAACAGGGGAGGCGAGCTACGAGCAGTACTTC

v_gene: TRBV6-6
d_gene: TRBD2
j_gene: TRBJ2-3
abundance: many
CDR3aa: CASTGLAGYTTSTDTQYF
CDR3nt: TGTGCCAGCACGGGACTAGCGGGGTATACCACTAGCACAGATACGCAGTATTTT

v_gene: TRBV4-1
d_gene: NA
j_gene: TRBJ1-2
abundance: many
CDR3aa: CASSQVTADGYTF
CDR3nt: TGCGCCAGCAGCCAAGTGACAGCCGATGGCTACACCTTC

v_gene: TRBV5-5
d_gene: NA
j_gene: TRBJ2-1
abundance: medium-sized
CDR3aa: CASSTGQGYNEQFF
CDR3nt: TGTGCCAGCAGCACCGGTCAGGGCTACAATGAGCAGTTCTTC

v_gene: TRBV20-1
d_gene: NA
j_gene: TRBJ1-6
abundance: many
CDR3aa: CSARRTGNNSPLHF
CDR3nt: TGCAGTGCTAGACGTACAGGGAATAATTCACCCCTCCACTTT

v_gene: TRBV6-5
d_gene: TRBD1
j_gene: TRBJ1-4
abundance: few
CDR3aa: CASSQTAGGSLNEKLFF
CDR3nt: TGTGCCAGCAGCCAAACCGCAGGGGGCTCCCTTAATGAAAAACTGTTTTTT

v_gene: TRBV6-2/TRBV6-3
d_gene: TRBD1
j_gene: TRBJ1-1
abundance: NA
CDR3aa: CATETGGGTEAFF
CDR3nt: TGTGCCACCGAGACAGGGGGAGGAACTGAAGCTTTCTTT

v_gene: TRBV7-9
d_gene: NA
j_gene: TRBJ2-2
abundance: many
CDR3aa: CASSLGDFGRDGELFF
CDR3nt: TGTGCCAGCAGCTTGGGTGATTTCGGAAGGGACGGGGAGCTGTTTTTT

v_gene: TRBV19
d_gene: TRBD1
j_gene: TRBJ2-6
abundance: many
CDR3aa: CASSPGQAAGANVLTF
CDR3nt: TGTGCCAGTAGTCCAGGACAGGCTGCTGGGGCCAACGTCCTGACTTTC

v_gene: TRBV12-3/TRBV12-4
d_gene: TRBD2
j_gene: TRBJ2-7
abundance: NA
CDR3aa: CAGDGEGYDEQYF
CDR3nt: TGTGCCGGGGACGGGGAGGGTTACGACGAGCAGTACTTC

v_gene: TRBV2
d_gene: NA
j_gene: TRBJ1-5
abundance: few
CDR3aa: CASSEGQNNQPQHF
CDR3nt: TGTGCCAGCAGCGAAGGACAGAACAATCAGCCCCAGCATTTT

v_gene: TRBV12-3/TRBV12-4
d_gene: NA
j_gene: TRBJ1-5
abundance: many
CDR3aa: CASGAGAGQPQHF
CDR3nt: TGTGCCAGTGGGGCAGGGGCGGGTCAGCCCCAGCATTTT

v_gene: TRBV7-9
d_gene: NA
j_gene: TRBJ2-2
abundance: NA
CDR3aa: CASSLPGRDTGELFF
CDR3nt: TGTGCCAGCAGCTTACCAGGCAGGGACACCGGGGAGCTGTTTTTT

v_gene: TRBV7-6
d_gene: NA
j_gene: TRBJ1-1
abundance: many
CDR3aa: CASSLDLSRMNTEAFF
CDR3nt: TGTGCCAGCAGCTTAGATCTGAGCCGGATGAACACTGAAGCTTTCTTT

v_gene: TRBV7-2
d_gene: NA
j_gene: TRBJ1-1
abundance: many
CDR3aa: CASSRQRDTEAFF
CDR3nt: TGTGCCAGCAGTCGACAGAGGGATACTGAAGCTTTCTTT

v_gene: TRBV5-1
d_gene: NA
j_gene: TRBJ1-1
abundance: NA
CDR3aa: CASSLVDRGTEAFF
CDR3nt: TGCGCCAGCAGCTTGGTCGACAGAGGAACTGAAGCTTTCTTT

v_gene: TRBV18
d_gene: TRBD1
j_gene: TRBJ1-1
abundance: many
CDR3aa: CASSPRDRRVGAFF
CDR3nt: TGTGCCAGCTCACCAAGGGACAGAAGGGTGGGAGCTTTCTTT

v_gene: TRBV6-2/TRBV6-3
d_gene: TRBD2
j_gene: TRBJ2-3
abundance: many
CDR3aa: CASRQTSGATDTQYF
CDR3nt: TGTGCCAGCAGGCAGACTAGCGGAGCAACAGATACGCAGTATTTT